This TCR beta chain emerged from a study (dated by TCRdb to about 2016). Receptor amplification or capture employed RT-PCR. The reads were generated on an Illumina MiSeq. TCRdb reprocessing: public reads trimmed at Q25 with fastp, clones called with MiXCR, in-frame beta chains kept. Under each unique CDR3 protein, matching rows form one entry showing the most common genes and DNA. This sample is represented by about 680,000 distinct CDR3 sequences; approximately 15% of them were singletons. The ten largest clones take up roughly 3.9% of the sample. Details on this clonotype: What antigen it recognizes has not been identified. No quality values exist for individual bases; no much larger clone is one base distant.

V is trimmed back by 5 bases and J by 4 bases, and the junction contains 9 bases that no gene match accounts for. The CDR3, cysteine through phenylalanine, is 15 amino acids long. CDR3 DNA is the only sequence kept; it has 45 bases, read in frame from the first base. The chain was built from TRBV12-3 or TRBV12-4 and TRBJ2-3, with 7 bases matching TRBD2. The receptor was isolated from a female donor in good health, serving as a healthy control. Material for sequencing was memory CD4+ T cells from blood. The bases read TGTGCCAGCAGTAAAGCGACTAGCCCCGCAGATACGCAGTATTTT. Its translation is CASSKATSPADTQYF.